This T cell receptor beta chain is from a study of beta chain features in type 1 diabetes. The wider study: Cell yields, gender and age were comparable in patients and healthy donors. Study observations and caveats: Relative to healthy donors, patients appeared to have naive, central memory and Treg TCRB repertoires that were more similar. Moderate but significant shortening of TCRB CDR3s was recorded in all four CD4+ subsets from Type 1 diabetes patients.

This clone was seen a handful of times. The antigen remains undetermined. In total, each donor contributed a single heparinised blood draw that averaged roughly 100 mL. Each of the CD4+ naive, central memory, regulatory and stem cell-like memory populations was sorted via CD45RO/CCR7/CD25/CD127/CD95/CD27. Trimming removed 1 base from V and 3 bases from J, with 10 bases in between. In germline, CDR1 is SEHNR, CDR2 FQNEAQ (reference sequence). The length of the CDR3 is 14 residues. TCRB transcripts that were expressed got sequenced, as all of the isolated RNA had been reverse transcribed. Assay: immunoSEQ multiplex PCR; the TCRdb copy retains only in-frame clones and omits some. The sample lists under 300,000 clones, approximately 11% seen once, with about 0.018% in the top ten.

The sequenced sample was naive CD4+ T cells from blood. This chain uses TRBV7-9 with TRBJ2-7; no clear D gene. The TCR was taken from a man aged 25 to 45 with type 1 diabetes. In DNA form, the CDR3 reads TGTGCCAGCAGCTTAGGATCCCAGAACTACGAGCAGTACTTC. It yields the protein CASSLGSQNYEQYF.